This T cell receptor beta chain originates from a study of shared clonotypes between healthy human individuals. Turning to the study itself: The people who gave samples were a couple of women and a few men aged 18 to 49. Whole-study findings and limits: The naive CD4 repertoires of several donors were compared, and around 5% of clonotypes were shared. The small donor group covered limited genetic and exposure diversity.

Looked up from germline, CDR1 is MNHEY and CDR2 is SMNVEV (reference sequence). Trimming stripped 3 bases from V and 6 bases from J, with 12 bases between. This CDR3 comprises 14 residues. Concerning this clone itself: The antigen is not known.

The test was conducted at deep level. Measured with immunoSEQ multiplex PCR; TCRdb has only the in-frame clones, and not every one. The profile shows roughly 1,600,000 clones, roughly 98.5% of them singletons. This TCR came from a man aged 30 to 45 in good health. The sample was naive CD4+ T cells sorted from blood. Subset in this sample: CD45RA+ positively selected. This chain links TRBV27 with TRBJ2-1; D is unclear. The CDR3 sequence is CASSFLSWGNEQFF. The CDR3 bases are TGTGCCAGCAGTTTTCTCTCATGGGGCAATGAGCAGTTCTTC.